In this sample, the clone carrying this TCR beta chain turned up many times. These data originate in a study of T cells in Graves' hyperthyroidism and ophthalmopathy. It was considered stable Graves' hyperthyroidism when ophthalmopathy did not progress within 18 months. Amplification targeted TCR beta CDR3 regions from RNA transcripts. A first-round RT-PCR of the TCR CDR3 used the HTBI primer set. TCRdb recomputed calls from the multiplex PCR reads with MiXCR, one row per CDR3 protein. Among approximately 430,000 distinct CDR3 sequences listed, 15% to 19% were seen once. CDR3 length: 16 amino acids. Germline V lookup: CDR1 LNHNV, CDR2 YYDKDF (reference sequence). Losses at the gene ends were 1 base for V and 2 bases for J; bases not matched to a gene: 5.

The TCR originated in a woman between 18 and 29 years old with Graves' hyperthyroidism. The chain combines TRBV15 with TRBJ1-3; TRBD1 matches at 7 bases. The material sequenced was blood. This chain's CDR3 is CATSRAGTGAGNTIYF. As DNA, the CDR3 is TGTGCCACCAGCAGAGCGGGAACAGGGGCTGGAAACACCATATATTTT.